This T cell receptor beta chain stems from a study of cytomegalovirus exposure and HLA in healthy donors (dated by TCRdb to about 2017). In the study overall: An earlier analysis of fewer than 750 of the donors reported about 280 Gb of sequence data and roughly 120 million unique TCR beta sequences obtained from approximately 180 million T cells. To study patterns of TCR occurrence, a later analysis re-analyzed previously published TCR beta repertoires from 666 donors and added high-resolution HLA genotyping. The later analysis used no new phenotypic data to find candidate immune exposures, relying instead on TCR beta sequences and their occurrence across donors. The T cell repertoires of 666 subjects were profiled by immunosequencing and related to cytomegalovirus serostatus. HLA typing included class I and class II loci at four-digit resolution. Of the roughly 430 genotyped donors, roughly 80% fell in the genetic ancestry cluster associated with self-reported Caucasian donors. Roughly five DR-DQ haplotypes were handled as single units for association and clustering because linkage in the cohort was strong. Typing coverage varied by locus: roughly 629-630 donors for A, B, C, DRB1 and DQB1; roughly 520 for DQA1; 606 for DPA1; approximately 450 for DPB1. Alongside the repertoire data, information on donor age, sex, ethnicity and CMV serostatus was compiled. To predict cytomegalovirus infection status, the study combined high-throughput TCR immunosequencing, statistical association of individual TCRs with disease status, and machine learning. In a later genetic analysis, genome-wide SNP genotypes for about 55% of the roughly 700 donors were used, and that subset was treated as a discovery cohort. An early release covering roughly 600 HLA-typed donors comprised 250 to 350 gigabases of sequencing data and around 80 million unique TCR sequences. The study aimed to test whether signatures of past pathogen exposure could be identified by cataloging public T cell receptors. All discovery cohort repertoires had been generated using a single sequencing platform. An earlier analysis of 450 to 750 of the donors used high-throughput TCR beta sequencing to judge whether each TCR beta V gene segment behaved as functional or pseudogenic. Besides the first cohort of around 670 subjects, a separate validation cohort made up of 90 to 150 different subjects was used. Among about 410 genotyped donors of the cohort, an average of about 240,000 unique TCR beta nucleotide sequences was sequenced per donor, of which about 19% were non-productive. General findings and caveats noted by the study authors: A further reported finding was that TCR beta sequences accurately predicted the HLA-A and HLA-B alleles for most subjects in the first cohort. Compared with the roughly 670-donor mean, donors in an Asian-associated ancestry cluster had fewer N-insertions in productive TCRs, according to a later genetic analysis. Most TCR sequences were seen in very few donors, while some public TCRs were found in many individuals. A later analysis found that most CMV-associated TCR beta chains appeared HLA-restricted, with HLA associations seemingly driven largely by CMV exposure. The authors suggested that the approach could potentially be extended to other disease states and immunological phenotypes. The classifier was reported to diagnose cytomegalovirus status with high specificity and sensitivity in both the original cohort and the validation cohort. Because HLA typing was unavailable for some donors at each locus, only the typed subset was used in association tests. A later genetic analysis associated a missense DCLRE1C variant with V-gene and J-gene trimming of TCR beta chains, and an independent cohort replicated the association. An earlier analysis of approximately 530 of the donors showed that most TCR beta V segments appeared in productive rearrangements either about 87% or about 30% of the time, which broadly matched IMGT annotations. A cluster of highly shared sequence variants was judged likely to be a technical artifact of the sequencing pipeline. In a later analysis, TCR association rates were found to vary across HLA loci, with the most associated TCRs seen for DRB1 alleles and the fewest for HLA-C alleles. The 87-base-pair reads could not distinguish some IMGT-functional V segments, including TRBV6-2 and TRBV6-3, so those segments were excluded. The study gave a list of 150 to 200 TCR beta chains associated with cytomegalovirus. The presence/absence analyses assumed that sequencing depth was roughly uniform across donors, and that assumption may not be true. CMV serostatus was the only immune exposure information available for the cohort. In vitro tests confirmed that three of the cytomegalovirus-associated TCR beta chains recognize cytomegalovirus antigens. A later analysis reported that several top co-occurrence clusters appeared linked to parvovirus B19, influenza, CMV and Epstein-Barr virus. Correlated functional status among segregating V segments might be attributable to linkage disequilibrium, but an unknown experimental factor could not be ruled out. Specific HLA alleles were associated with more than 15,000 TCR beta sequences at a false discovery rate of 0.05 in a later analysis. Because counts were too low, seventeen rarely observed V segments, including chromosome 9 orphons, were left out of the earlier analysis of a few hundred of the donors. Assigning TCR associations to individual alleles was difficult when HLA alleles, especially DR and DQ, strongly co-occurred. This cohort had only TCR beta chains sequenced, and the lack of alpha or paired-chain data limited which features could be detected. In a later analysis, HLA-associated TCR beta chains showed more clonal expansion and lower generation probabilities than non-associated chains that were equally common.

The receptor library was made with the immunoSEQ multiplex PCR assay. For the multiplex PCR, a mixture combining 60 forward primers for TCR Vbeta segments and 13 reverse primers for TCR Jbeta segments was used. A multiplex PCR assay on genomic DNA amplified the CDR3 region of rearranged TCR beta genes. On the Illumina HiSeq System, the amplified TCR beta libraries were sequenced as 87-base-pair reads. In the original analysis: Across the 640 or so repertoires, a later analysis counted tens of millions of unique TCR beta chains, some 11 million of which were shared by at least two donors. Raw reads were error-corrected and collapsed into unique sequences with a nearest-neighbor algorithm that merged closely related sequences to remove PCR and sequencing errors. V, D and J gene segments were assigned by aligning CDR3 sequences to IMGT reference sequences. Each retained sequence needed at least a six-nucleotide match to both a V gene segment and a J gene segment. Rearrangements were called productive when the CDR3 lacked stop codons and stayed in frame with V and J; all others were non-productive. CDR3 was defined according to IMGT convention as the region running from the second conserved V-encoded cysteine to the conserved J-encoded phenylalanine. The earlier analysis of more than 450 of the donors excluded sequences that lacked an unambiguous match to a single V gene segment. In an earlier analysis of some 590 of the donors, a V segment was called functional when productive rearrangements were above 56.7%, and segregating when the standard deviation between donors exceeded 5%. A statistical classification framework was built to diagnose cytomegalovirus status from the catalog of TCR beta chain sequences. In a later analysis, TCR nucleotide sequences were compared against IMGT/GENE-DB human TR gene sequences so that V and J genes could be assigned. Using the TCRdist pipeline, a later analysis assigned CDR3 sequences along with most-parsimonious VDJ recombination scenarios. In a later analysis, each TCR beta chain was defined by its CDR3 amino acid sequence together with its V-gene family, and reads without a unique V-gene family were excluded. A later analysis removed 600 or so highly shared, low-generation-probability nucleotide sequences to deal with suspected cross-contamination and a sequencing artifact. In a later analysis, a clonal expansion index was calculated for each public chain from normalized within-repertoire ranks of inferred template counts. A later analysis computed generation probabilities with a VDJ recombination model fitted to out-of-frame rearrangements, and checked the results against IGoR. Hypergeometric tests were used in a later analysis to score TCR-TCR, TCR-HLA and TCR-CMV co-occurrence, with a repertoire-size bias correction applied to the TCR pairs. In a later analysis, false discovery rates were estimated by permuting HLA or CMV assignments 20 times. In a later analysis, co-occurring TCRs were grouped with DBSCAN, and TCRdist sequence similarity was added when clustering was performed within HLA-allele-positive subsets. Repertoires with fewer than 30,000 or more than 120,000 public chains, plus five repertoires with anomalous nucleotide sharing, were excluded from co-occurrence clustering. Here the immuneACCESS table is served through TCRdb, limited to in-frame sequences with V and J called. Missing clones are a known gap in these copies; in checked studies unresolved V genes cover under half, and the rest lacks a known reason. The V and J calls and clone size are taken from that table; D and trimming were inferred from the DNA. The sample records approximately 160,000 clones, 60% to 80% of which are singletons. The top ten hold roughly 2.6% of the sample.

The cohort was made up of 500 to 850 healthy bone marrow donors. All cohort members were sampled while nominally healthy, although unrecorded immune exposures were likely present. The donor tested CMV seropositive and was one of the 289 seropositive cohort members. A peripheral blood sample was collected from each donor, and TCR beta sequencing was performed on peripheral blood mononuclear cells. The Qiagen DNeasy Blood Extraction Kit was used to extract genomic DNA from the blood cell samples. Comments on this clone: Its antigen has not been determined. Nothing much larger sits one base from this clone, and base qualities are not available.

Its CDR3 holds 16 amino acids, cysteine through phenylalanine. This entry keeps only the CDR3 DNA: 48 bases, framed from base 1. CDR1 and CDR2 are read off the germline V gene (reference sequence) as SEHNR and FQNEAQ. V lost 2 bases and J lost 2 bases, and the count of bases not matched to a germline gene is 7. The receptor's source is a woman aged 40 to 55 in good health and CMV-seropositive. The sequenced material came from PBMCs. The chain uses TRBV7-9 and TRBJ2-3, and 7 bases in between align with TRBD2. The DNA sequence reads TGTGCCAGCAGCTTAAACAGCGGGGTTCACACAGATACGCAGTATTTT. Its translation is CASSLNSGVHTDTQYF.